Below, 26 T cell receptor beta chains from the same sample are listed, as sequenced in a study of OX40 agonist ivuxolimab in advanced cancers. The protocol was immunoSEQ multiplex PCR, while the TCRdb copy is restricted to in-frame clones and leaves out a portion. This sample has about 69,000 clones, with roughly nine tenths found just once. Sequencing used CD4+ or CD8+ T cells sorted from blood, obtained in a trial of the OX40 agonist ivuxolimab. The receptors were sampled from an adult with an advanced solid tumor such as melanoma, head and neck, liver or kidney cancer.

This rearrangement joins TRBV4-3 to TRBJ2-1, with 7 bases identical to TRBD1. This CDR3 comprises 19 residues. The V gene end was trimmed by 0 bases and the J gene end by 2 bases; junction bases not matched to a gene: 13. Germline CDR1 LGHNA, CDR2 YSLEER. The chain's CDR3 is CASSQEGFLDRVTYNEQFF. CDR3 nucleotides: TGCGCCAGCAGCCAAGAGGGATTCCTCGACAGGGTGACCTACAATGAGCAGTTCTTC.

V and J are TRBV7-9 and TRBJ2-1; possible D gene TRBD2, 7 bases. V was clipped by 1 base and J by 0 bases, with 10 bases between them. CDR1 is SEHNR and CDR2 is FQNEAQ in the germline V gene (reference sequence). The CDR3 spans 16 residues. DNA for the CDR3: TGTGCCAGCAGCTTAGAGGGGGGGAGCTCCTACAATGAGCAGTTCTTC. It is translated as CASSLEGGSSYNEQFF.

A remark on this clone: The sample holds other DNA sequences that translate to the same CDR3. The CDR3 loop reads CASSLPPSYNEQFF. The CDR3 nucleotides are TGTGCCAGCAGTTTACCCCCTAGCTACAATGAGCAGTTCTTC. The rearrangement links TRBV27 to TRBJ2-1; D not resolved. CDR1 and CDR2 from the germline V gene are MNHEY and SMNVEV (reference sequence). This CDR3 spans 14 amino acids. V gave up 2 bases and J gave up 3 bases, with 8 bases separating them.

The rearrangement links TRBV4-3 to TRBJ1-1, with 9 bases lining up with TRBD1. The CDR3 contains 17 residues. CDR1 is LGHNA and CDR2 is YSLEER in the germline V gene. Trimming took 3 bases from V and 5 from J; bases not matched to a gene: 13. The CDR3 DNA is TGCGCCAGCAGCCATTCCTTGGACAGGGGTTTTATGACTGAAGCTTTCTTT. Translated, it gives CASSHSLDRGFMTEAFF.

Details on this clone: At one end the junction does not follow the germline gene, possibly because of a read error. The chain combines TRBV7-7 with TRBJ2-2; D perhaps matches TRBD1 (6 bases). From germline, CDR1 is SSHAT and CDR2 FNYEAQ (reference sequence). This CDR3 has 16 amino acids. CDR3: CASSLAPGQLTGELFF. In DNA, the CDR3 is TGTGCTAGCAGCTTAGCCCCGGGACAACTCACCGGGGAGCTGTTTTTT.

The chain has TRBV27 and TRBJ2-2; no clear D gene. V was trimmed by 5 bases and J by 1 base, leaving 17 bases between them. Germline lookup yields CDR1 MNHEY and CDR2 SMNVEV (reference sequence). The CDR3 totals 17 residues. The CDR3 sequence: CASSRPIGSLNTGELFF. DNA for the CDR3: TGTGCCAGCAGTCGACCAATCGGGTCCTTGAACACCGGGGAGCTGTTTTTT.

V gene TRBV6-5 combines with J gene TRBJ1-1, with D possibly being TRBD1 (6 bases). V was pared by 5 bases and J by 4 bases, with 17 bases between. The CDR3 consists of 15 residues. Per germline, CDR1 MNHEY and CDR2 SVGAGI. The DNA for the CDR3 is TGTGCCAGCAGTCCCCTCAATGGAGGGGGCACTGAAGCTTTCTTT. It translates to CASSPLNGGGTEAFF.

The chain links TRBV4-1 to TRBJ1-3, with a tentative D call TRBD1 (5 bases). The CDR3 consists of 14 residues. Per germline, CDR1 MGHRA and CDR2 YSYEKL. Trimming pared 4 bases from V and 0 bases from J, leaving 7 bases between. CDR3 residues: CASSLTVSGNTIYF. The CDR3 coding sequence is TGCGCCAGCAGCCTGACAGTCTCTGGAAACACCATATATTTT.

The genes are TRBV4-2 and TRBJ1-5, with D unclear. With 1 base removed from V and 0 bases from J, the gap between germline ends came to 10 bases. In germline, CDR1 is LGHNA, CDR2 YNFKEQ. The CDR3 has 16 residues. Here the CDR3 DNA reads TGTGCCAGCAGCCAAGCCTCCGAGTATAGCAATCAGCCCCAGCATTTT. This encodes CASSQASEYSNQPQHF.

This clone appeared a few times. This CDR3 reads CASSERRSPYEQYF. The CDR3 bases are TGTGCCAGCAGTGAACGGCGTTCCCCCTACGAGCAGTACTTC. This chain connects TRBV2 to TRBJ2-7, with D unresolved. The V end was cut by 2 bases, the J end by 2 bases, with 10 bases between. The CDR3 is 14 residues long. Germline-derived CDR1 and CDR2 are SNHLY and FYNNEI.

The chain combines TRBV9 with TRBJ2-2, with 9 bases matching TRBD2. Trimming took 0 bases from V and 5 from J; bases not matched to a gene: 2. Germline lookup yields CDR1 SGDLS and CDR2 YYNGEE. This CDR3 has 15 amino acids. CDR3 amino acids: CASSVASGVTGELFF. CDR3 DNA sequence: TGTGCCAGCAGCGTAGCTAGCGGGGTGACCGGGGAGCTGTTTTTT.

DNA for the CDR3: TGTGCCAGCAGCTTGATTGGCAGGCTCGGATCTGGGGCCAACGTCCTGACTTTC. Translation: CASSLIGRLGSGANVLTF. The V gene is TRBV5-5, the J gene TRBJ2-6; D uncertain. CDR1 SGHKS and CDR2 YYEKEE come from the germline V gene (reference sequence). The CDR3 consists of 18 residues. V gave up 1 base and J gave up 1 base, with 15 bases separating them.

CDR3 nucleotides: TGTGCCAGCAGTTTTGGTCCCAGGGGCGACGAGCAGTACTTC. Encoded protein: CASSFGPRGDEQYF. The chain carries TRBV28 and TRBJ2-7, with a weak D call TRBD1 (6 bases). Germline CDR1 and CDR2: MDHEN and SYDVKM. V shed 3 bases and J shed 5 bases, with 14 bases lying between them. This CDR3 region has 14 residues.

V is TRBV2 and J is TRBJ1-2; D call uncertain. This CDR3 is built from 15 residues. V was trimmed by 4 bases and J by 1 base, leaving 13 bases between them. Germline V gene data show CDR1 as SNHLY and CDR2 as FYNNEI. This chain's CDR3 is CASSVGGELNYGYTF. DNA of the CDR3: TGTGCCAGCAGTGTGGGCGGAGAACTTAACTATGGCTACACCTTC. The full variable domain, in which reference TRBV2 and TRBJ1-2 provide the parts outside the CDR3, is EPEVTQTPSHQVTQMGQEVILRCVPISNHLYFYWYRQILGQKVEFLVSFYNNEISEKSEIFDDQFSVERPDGSNFTLKIRSTKLEDSAMYFCASSVGGELNYGYTFGSGTRLTVV.

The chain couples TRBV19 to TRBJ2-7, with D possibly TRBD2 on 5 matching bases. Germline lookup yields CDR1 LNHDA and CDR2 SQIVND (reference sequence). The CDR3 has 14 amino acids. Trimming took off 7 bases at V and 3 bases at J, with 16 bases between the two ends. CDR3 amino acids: CASNPGNLVYEQYF. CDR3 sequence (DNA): TGTGCCAGTAATCCGGGGAACCTCGTCTACGAGCAGTACTTC.

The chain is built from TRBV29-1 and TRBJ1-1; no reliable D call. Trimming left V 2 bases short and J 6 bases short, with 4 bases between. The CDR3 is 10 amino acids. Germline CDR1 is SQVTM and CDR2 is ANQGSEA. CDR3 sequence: CSVESPEAFF. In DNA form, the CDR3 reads TGCAGCGTTGAAAGCCCTGAAGCTTTCTTT.

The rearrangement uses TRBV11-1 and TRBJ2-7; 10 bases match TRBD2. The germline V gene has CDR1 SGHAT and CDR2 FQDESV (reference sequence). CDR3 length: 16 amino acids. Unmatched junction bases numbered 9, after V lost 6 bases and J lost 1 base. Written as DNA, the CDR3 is TGTGCCAGCAGGGGTCTGGCTAGCGGGAGTTCCTACGAGCAGTACTTC. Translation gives CASRGLASGSSYEQYF.

CDR3 coding DNA: TGTGCCAGCAGCCTAGTGGCGGGGGGGCTCTCCTACGAGCAGTACTTC. This translates into CASSLVAGGLSYEQYF. The V and J genes are TRBV27 and TRBJ2-7, with TRBD2 matching 9 bases. The CDR3 extends over 16 amino acids. V gave up 6 bases and J gave up 0 bases; unmatched junction bases: 9. Germline V gene sequence: CDR1 MNHEY, CDR2 SMNVEV (reference sequence).

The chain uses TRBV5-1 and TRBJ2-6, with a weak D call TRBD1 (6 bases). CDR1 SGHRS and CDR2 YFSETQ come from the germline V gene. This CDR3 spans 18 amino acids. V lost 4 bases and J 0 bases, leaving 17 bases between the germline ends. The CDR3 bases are TGCGCCAGCAGCGTTACAGGGAGTGGGTTCTCTGGGGCCAACGTCCTGACTTTC. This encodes CASSVTGSGFSGANVLTF.

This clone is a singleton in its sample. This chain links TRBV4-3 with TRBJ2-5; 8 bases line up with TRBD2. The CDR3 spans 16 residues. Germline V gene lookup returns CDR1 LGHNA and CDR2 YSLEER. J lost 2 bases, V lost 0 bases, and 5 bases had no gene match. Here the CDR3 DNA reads TGCGCCAGCAGCCAAGAGGGCCTAGCGGGTCAAGAGACCCAGTACTTC. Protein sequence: CASSQEGLAGQETQYF.

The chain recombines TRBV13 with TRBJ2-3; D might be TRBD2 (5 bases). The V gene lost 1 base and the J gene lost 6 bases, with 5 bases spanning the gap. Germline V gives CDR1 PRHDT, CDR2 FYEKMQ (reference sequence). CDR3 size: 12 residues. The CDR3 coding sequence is TGTGCCAGCAGCTTAGAGCGGGATACGCAGTATTTT. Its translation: CASSLERDTQYF.

The CDR3 bases are TGTGCCAGCAGTTACTCCGCAGGACCGGGTCAGCCCCAGCATTTT. This gives the protein CASSYSAGPGQPQHF. The chain is built from TRBV6-6 and TRBJ1-5; D is ambiguous. V dropped 0 bases and J dropped 6 bases, with 12 bases sitting between them. Per the germline V gene, CDR1 is MNHNY and CDR2 is SVGAGI (reference sequence). The CDR3 contains 15 residues.

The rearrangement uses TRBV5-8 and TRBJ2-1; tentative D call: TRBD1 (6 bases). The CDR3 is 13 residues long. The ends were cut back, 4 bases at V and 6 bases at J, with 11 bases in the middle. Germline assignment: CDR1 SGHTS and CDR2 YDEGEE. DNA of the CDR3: TGTGCCAGCAGCCTTGGACAGCTCAATGAGCAGTTCTTC. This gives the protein CASSLGQLNEQFF.

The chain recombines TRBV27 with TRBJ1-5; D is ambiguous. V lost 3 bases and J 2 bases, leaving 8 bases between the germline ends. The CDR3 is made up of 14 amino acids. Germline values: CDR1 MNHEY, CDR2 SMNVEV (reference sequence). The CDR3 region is CASSFYGGNQPQHF. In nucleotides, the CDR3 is TGTGCCAGCAGTTTTTACGGGGGCAATCAGCCCCAGCATTTT.

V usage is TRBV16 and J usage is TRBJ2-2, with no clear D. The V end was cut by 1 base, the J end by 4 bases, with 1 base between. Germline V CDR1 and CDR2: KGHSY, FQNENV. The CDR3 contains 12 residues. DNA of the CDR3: TGTGCCAGCAGCCAATTCACCGGGGAGCTGTTTTTT. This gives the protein CASSQFTGELFF.

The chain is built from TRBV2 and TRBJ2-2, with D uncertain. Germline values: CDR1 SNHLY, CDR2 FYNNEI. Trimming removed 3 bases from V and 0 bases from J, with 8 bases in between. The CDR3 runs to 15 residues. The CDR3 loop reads CASSDPETNTGELFF. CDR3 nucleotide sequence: TGTGCCAGCAGTGACCCGGAAACGAACACCGGGGAGCTGTTTTTT.